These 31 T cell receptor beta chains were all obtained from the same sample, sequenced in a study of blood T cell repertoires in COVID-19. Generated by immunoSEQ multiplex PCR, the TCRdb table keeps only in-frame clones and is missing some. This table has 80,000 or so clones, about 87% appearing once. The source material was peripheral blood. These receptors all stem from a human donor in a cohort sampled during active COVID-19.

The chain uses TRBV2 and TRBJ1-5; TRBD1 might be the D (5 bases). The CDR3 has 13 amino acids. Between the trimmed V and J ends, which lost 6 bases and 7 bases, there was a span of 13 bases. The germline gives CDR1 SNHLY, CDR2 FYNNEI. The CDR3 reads CASRRQLGQPQHF. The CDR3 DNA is TGTGCCAGCAGACGACAGTTAGGCCAGCCCCAGCATTTT.

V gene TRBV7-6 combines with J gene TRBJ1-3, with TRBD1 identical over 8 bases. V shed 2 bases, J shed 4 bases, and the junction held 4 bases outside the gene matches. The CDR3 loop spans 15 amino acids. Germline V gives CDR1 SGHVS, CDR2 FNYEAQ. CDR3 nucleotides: TGTGCCAGCAGCTTACAATGGGACAGGGGAAACACCATATATTTT. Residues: CASSLQWDRGNTIYF.

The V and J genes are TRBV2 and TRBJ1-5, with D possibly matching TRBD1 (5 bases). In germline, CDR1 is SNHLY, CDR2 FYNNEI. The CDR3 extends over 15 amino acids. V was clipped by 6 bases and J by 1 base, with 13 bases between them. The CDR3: CASSSGLRSNQPQHF. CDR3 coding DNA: TGTGCCAGCAGCTCAGGGTTGAGAAGCAATCAGCCCCAGCATTTT.

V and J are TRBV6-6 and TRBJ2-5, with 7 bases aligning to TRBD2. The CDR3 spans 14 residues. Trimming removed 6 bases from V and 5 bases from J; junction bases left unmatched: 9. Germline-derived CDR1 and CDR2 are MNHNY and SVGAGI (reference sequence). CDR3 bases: TGTGCCAGCAGCCCCGGGGGGAGCGTCGAGACCCAGTACTTC. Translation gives CASSPGGSVETQYF.

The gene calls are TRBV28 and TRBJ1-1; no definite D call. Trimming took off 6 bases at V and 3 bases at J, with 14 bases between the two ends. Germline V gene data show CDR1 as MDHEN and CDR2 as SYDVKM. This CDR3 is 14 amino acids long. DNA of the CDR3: TGTGCCAGCAGCCGCTATATGCTGTACACTGAAGCTTTCTTT. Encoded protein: CASSRYMLYTEAFF.

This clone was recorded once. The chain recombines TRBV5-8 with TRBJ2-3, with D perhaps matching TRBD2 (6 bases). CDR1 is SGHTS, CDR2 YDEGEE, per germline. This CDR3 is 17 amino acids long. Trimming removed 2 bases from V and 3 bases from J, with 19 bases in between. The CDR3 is CASSFPGGRIGTDTQYF. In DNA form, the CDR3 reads TGTGCCAGCAGCTTTCCCGGAGGGCGTATTGGGACAGATACGCAGTATTTT.

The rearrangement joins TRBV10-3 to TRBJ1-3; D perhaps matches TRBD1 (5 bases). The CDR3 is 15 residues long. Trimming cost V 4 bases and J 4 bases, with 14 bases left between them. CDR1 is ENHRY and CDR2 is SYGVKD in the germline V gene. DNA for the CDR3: TGTGCCATCAGTGGTTCGCCCGGGGGAGGAAACACCATATATTTT. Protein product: CAISGSPGGGNTIYF.

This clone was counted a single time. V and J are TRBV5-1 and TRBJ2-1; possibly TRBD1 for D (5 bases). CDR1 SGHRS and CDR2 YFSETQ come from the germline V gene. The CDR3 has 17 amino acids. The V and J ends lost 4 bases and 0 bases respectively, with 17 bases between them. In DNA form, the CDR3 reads TGCGCCAGCAGCCCCACGGACACGTATCGCTCCTACAATGAGCAGTTCTTC. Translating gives CASSPTDTYRSYNEQFF.

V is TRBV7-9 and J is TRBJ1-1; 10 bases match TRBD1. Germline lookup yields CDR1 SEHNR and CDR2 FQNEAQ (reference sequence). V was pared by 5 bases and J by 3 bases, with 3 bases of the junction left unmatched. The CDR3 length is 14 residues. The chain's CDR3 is CASSKTGGHTEAFF. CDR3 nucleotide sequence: TGTGCCAGCAGCAAGACAGGGGGCCACACTGAAGCTTTCTTT.

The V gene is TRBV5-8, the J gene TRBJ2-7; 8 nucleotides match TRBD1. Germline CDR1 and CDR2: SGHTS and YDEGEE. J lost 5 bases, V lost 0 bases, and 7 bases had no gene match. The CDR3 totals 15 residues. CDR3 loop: CASSLARQGHHEQYF. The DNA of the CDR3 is TGTGCCAGCAGCTTGGCCCGACAGGGGCACCACGAGCAGTACTTC.

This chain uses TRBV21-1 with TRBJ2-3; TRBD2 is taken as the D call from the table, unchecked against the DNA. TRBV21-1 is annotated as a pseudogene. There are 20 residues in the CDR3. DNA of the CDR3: TGTGCCAGCAGCAATATTTTTTATTTGGGGGGACTCCATACCACAGATACGCAGTATTTT. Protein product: CASSNIFYLGGLHTTDTQYF.

CDR3: CASSLGVHDQETQYF. In DNA form, the CDR3 reads TGCGCCAGCAGCTTGGGAGTCCACGATCAAGAGACCCAGTACTTC. This sequence joins TRBV5-1 and TRBJ2-5; no clear D gene. CDR3 length equals 15 residues. V was clipped by 0 bases and J by 2 bases, with 11 bases between them. The germline V gene encodes CDR1 SGHRS and CDR2 YFSETQ. The full variable domain, rest sourced from reference TRBV5-1 and TRBJ2-5, is KAGVTQTPRYLIKTRGQQVTLSCSPISGHRSVSWYQQTPGQGLQFLFEYFSETQRNKGNFPGRFSGRQFSNSRSEMNVSTLELGDSALYLCASSLGVHDQETQYFGPGTRLLVL.

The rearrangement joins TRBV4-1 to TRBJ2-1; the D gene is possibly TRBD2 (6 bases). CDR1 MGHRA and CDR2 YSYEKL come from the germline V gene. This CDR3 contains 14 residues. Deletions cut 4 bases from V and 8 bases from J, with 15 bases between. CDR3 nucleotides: TGCGCCAGCAGCCTCTCCTCGACTAGTTATGAGCAGTTCTTC. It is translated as CASSLSSTSYEQFF.

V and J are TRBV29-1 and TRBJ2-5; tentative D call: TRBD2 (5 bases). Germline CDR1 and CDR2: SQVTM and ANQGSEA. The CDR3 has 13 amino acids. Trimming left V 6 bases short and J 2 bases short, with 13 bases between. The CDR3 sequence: CSVPSTTQETQYF. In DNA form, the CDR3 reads TGCAGCGTCCCATCGACTACACAAGAGACCCAGTACTTC.

The CDR3 nucleotides are TGTGCCAGTAAATCCCCTAGGGAGGGCCTGGCCGGGGAGCTGTTTTTT. Translating it yields CASKSPREGLAGELFF. The chain uses TRBV19 and TRBJ2-2; 7 bases are shared with TRBD2. Germline V gives CDR1 LNHDA, CDR2 SQIVND (reference sequence). V dropped 7 bases and J dropped 6; count of bases not matched to a gene: 14. The CDR3 loop spans 16 amino acids.

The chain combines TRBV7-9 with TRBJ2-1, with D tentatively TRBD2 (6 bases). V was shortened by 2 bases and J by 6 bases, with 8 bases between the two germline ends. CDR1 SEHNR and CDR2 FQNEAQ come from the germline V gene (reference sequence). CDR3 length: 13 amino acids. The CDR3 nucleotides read TGTGCCAGCAGCTTATTAGCGGCCAATGAGCAGTTCTTC. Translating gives CASSLLAANEQFF.

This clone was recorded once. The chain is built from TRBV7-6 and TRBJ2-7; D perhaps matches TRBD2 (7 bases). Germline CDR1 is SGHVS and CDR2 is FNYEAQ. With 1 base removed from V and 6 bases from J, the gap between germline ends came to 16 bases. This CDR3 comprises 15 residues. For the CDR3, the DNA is TGTGCCAGCAGCTTAGTGGCTTCGCGGGGGCGCGAGCAGTACTTC. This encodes CASSLVASRGREQYF. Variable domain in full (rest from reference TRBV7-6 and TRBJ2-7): GAGVSQSPRYKVTKRGQDVALRCDPISGHVSLYWYRQALGQGPEFLTYFNYEAQQDKSGLPNDRFSAERPEGSISTLTIQRTEQRDSAMYRCASSLVASRGREQYFGPGTRLTVT.

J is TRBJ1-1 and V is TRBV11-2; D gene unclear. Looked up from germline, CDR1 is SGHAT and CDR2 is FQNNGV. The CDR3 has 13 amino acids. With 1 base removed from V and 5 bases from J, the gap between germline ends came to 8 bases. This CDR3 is CASSLGQHTEAFF. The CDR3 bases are TGTGCCAGCAGCTTAGGACAACATACTGAAGCTTTCTTT.

The CDR3 DNA sequence: TGTGCCAGCAGCTCAAATGGGGGAACAGGGCGGATGGCAGATACGCAGTATTTT. It codes for CASSSNGGTGRMADTQYF. This sequence joins TRBV7-2 and TRBJ2-3, with TRBD1 as a possible D gene (6 bases). Deletions cut 4 bases from V and 4 bases from J, with 24 bases between. The germline CDR1 and CDR2 sequences are SGHTA and FQGNSA. The CDR3 sequence is 18 residues long.

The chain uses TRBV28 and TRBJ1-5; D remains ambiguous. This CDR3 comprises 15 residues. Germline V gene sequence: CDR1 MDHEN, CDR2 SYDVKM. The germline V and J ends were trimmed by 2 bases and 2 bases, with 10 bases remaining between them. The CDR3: CASSLVEEGNQPQHF. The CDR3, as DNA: TGTGCCAGCAGTTTAGTAGAGGAAGGCAATCAGCCCCAGCATTTT.

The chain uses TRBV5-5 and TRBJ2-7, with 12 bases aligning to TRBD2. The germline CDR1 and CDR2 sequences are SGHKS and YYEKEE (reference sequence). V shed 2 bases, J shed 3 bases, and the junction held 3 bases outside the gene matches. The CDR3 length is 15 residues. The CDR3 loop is CASSLKLAGGYEQYF. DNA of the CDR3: TGTGCCAGCAGCTTAAAACTAGCGGGAGGCTACGAGCAGTACTTC.

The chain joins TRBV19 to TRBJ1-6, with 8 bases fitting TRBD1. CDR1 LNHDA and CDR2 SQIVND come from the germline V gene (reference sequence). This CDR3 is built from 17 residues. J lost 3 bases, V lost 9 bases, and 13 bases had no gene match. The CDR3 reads CASRPQGTGRYNSPLHF. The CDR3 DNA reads TGTGCCAGCCGGCCCCAGGGGACAGGACGCTATAATTCACCCCTCCACTTT.

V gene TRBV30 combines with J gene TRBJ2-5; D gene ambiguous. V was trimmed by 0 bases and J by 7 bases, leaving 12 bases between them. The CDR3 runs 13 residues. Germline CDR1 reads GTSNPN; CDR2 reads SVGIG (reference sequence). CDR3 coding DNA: TGTGCCTGGAGTGTGGCGAATTCGGGGACCCAGTACTTC. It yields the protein CAWSVANSGTQYF.

For the CDR3, the DNA is TGCAGCGCCAATATAGGGGGATACGGCACTGAAGCTTTCTTT. Its translation: CSANIGGYGTEAFF. The rearrangement uses TRBV29-1 and TRBJ1-1; tentatively, D is TRBD1 (6 bases). Germline V lookup: CDR1 SQVTM, CDR2 ANQGSEA. The length of the CDR3 is 14 residues. V was cut by 7 bases and J by 4 bases, with 19 bases left in between.

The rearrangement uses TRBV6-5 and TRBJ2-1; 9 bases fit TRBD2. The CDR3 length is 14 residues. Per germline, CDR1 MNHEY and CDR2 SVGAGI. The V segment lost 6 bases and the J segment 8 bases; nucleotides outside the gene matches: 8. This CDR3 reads CASRNSGRGDEQFF. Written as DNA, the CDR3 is TGTGCCAGCAGGAATAGCGGGAGAGGCGATGAGCAGTTCTTC.

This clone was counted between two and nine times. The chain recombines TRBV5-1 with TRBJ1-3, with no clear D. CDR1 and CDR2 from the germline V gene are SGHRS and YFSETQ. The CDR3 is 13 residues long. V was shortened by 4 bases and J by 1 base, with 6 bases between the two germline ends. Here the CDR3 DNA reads TGCGCCAGCAGCAGCTCTTCTGGAAACACCATATATTTT. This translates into CASSSSSGNTIYF.

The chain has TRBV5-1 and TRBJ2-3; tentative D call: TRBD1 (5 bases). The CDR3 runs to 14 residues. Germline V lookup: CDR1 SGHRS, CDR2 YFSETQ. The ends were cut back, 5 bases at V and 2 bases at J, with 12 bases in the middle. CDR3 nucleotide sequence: TGCGCCAGCAGGGTAGACAGCCCCACAGATACGCAGTATTTT. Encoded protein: CASRVDSPTDTQYF. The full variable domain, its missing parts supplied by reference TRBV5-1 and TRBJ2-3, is KAGVTQTPRYLIKTRGQQVTLSCSPISGHRSVSWYQQTPGQGLQFLFEYFSETQRNKGNFPGRFSGRQFSNSRSEMNVSTLELGDSALYLCASRVDSPTDTQYFGPGTRLTVL.

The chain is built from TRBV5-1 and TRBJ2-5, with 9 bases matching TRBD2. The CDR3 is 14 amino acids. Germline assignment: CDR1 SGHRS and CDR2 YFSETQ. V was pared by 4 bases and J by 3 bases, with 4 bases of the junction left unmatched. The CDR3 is CASSARLAEETQYF. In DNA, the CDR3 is TGCGCCAGCAGCGCAAGACTAGCGGAAGAGACCCAGTACTTC.

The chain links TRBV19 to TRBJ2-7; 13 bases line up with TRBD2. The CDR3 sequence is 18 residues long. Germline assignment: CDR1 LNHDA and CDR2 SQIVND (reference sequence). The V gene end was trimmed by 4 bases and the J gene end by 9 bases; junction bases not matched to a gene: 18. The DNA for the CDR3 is TGTGCCAGTAGTACCTCGGGACACCCAGGACTAGCGGGAGTTGCGCAGTACTTC. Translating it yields CASSTSGHPGLAGVAQYF.

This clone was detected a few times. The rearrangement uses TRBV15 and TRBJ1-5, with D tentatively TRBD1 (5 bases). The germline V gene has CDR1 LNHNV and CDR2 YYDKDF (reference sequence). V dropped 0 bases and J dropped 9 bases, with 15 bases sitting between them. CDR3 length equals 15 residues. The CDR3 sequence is CATSRDRAGSRPQHF. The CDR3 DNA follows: TGTGCCACCAGCAGAGATAGGGCAGGGTCTCGGCCCCAGCATTTT.

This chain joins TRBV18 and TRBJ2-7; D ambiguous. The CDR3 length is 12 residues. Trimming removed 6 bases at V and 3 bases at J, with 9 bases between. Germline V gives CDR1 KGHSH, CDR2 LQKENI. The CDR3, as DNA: TGTGCCAGCTCCAAACTAAACTACGAGCAGTACTTC. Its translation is CASSKLNYEQYF. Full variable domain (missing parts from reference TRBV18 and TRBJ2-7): NAGVMQNPRHLVRRRGQEARLRCSPMKGHSHVYWYRQLPEEGLKFMVYLQKENIIDESGMPKERFSAEFPKEGPSILRIQQVVRGDSAAYFCASSKLNYEQYFGPGTRLTVT.